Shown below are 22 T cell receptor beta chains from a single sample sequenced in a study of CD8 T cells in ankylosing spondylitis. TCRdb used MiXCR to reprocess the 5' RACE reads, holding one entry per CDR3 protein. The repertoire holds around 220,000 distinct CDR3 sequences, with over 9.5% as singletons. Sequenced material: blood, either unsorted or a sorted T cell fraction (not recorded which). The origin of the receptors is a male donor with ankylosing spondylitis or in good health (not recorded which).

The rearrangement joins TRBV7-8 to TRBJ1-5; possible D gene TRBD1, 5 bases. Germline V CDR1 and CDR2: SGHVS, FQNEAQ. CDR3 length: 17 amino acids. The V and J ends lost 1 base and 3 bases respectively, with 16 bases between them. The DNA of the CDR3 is TGTGCCAGCAGCTTAGGAATAGTTTTACAGGTCAATCAGCCCCAGCATTTT. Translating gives CASSLGIVLQVNQPQHF.

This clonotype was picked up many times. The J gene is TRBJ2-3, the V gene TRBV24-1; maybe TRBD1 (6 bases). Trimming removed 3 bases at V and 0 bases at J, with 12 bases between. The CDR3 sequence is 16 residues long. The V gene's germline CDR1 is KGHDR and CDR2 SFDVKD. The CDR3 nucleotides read TGTGCCACCAGTGATGACAGGCCAGTTAGCACAGATACGCAGTATTTT. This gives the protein CATSDDRPVSTDTQYF.

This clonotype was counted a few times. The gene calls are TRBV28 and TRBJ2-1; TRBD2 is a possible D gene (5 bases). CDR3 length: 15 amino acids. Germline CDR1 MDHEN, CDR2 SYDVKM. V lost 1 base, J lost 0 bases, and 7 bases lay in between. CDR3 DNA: TGTGCCAGCAGTTTATTCCGGGGCTCCTACAATGAGCAGTTCTTC. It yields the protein CASSLFRGSYNEQFF.

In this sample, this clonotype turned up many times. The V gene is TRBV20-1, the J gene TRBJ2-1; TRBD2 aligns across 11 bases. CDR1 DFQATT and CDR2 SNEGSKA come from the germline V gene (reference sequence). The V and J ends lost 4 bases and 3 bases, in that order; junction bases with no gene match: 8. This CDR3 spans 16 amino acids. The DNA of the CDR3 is TGCAGTGCTAAGGTCCTAGCGGGGGGTAACTACAATGAGCAGTTCTTC. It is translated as CSAKVLAGGNYNEQFF.

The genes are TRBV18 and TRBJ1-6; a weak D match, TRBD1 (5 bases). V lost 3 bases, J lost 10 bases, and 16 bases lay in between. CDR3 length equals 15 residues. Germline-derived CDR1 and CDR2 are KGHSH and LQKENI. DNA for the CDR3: TGTGCCAGCTCACCGTCGGGACCTGATGGGTCACCCCTCCACTTT. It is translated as CASSPSGPDGSPLHF.

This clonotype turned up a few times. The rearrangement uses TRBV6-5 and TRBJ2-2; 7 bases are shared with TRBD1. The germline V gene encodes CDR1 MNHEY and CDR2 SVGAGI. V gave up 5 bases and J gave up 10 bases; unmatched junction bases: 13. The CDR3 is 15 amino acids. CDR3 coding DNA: TGTGCCAGCAGTCTACGGGACAGCTACCGGGCGGAGCTGTTTTTT. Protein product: CASSLRDSYRAELFF.

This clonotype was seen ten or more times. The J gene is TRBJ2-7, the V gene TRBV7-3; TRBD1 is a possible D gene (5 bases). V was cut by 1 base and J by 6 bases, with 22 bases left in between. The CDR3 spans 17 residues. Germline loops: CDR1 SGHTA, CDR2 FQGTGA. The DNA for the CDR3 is TGTGCCAGCAGCTTAAATCCCAATTATGGGGCTATTGGCGAGCAGTACTTC. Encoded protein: CASSLNPNYGAIGEQYF.

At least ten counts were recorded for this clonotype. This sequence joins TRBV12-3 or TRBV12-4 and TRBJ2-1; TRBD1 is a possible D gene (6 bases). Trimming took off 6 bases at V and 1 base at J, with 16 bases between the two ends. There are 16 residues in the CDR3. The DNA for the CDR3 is TGTGCCAGCAGCGCAGGGGCAGTGACTTCCTACAATGAGCAGTTCTTC. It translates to CASSAGAVTSYNEQFF.

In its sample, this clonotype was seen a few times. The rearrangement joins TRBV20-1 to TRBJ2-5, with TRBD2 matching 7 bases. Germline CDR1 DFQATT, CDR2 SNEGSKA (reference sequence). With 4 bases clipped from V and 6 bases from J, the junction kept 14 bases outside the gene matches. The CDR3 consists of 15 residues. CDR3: CSANGQRGLTKTQYF. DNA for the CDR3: TGCAGTGCTAATGGGCAGCGGGGACTAACGAAGACCCAGTACTTC.

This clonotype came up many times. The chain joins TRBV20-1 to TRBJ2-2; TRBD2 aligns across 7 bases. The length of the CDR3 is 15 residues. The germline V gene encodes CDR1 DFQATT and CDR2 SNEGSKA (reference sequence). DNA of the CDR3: TGCAGCGCCCCCGGACTAGAGAGTAACACCGGGGAGCTGTTTTTT. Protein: CSAPGLESNTGELFF.

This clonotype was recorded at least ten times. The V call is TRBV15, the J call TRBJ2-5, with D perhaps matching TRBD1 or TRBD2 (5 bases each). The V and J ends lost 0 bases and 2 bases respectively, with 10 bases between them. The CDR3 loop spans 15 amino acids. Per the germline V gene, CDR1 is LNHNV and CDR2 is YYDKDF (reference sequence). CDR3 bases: TGTGCCACCAGCAGAGAGGGACGGCCACAAGAGACCCAGTACTTC. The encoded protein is CATSREGRPQETQYF.

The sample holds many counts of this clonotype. CDR3 sequence (DNA): TGTGCCAGCACCGAGGGGGGGACGAACACCGGGGAGCTGTTTTTT. Residues: CASTEGGTNTGELFF. The gene calls are TRBV6-1 and TRBJ2-2, with a weak D call TRBD2 (7 bases). The V gene's germline CDR1 is MNHNS and CDR2 SASEGT. V gave up 7 bases and J gave up 0 bases, with 12 bases separating them. The CDR3 runs to 15 residues.

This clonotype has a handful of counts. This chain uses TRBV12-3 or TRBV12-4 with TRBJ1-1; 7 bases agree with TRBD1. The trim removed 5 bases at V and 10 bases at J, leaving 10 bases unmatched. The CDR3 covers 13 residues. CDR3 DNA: TGTGCCAGCAGTCTCGGACAGGCCTTCGGAGCTTTCTTT. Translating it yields CASSLGQAFGAFF.

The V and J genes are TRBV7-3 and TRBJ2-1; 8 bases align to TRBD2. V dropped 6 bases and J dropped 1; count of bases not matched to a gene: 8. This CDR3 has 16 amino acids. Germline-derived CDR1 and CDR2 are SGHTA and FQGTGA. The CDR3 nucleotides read TGTGCCAGCAGTCGGAGCGGGGGTGGGTCCTACAATGAGCAGTTCTTC. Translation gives CASSRSGGGSYNEQFF.

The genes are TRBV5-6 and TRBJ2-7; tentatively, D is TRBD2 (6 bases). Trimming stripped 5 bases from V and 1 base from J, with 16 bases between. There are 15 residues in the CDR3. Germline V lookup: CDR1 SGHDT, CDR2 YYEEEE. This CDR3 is CASRRLGGRSYEQYF. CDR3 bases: TGTGCCAGCAGAAGGTTGGGGGGTAGATCCTACGAGCAGTACTTC.

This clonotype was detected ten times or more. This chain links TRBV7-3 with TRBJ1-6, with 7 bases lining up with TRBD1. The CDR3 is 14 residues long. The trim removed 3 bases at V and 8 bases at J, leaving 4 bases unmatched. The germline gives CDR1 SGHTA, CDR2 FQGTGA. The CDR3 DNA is TGTGCCAGCAGCTTGACAGGGTCTGATTCACCCCTCCACTTT. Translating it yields CASSLTGSDSPLHF.

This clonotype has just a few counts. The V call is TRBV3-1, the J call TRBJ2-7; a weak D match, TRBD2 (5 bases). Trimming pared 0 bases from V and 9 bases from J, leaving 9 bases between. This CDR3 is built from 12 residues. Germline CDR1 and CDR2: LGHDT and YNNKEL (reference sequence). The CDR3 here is CASSQDSRGQYF. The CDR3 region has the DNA TGTGCCAGCAGCCAAGACAGCCGGGGGCAGTACTTC.

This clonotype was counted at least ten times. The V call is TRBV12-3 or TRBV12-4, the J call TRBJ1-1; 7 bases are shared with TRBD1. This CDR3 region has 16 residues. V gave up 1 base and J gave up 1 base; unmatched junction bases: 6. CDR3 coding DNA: TGTGCCAGCAGTTTAGTGGCAGGGGGGGAGAACACTGAAGCTTTCTTT. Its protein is CASSLVAGGENTEAFF.

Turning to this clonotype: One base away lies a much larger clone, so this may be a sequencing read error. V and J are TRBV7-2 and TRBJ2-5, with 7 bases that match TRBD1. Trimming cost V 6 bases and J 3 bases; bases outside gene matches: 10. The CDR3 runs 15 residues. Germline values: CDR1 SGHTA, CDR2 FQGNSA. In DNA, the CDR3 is TGTGCCAGCAGACACTTTTGGACAGGAGAAGAGACCCAGTACTTC. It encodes CASRHFWTGEETQYF. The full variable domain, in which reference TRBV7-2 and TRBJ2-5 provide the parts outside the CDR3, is GAGVSQSPSNKVTEKGKDVELRCDPISGHTALYWYRQSLGQGLEFLIYFQGNSAPDKSGLPSDRFSAERTGGSVSTLTIQRTQQEDSAVYLCASRHFWTGEETQYFGPGTRLLVL.

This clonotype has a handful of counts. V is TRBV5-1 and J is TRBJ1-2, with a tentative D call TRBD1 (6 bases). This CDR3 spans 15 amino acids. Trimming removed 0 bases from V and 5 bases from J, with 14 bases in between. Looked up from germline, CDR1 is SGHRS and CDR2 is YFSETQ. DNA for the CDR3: TGCGCCAGCAGCTTGGTGGCAGGGGCGAGTTATGGCTACACCTTC. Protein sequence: CASSLVAGASYGYTF. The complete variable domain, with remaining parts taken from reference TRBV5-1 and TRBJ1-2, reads KAGVTQTPRYLIKTRGQQVTLSCSPISGHRSVSWYQQTPGQGLQFLFEYFSETQRNKGNFPGRFSGRQFSNSRSEMNVSTLELGDSALYLCASSLVAGASYGYTFGSGTRLTVV.

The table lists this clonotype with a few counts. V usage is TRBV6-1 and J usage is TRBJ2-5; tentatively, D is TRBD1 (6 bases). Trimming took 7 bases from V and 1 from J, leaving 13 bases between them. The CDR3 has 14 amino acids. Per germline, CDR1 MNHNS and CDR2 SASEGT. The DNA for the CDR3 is TGTGCCAGCAAGCAGGGACAAGCCCAAGAGACCCAGTACTTC. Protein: CASKQGQAQETQYF.

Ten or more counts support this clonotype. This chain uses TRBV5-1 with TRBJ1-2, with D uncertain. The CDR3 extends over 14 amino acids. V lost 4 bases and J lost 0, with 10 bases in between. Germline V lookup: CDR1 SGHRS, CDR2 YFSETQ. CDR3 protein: CASSPLTSNYGYTF. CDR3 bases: TGCGCCAGCAGCCCTCTGACGTCTAACTATGGCTACACCTTC.